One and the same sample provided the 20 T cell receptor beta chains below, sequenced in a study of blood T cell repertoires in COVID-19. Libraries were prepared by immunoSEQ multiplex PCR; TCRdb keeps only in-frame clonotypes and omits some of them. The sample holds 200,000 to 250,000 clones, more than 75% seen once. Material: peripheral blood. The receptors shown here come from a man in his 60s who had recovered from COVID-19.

DNA for the CDR3: TGCGCCAGCAGCCCTAACGCAGGTGGGGGGACTGAAGCTTTCTTT. Translated: CASSPNAGGGTEAFF. This sequence joins TRBV5-1 and TRBJ1-1; D is perhaps TRBD1 (5 bases). The V gene's germline CDR1 is SGHRS and CDR2 YFSETQ. The V and J ends lost 4 bases and 5 bases respectively, with 18 bases between them. This CDR3 spans 15 amino acids.

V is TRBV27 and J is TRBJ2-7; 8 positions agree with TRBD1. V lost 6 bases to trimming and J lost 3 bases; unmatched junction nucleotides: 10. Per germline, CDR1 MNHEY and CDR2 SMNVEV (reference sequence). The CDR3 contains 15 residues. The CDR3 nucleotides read TGTGCCAGCAGAAAATCAGGGGGCGCTTACTACGAGCAGTACTTC. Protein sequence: CASRKSGGAYYEQYF.

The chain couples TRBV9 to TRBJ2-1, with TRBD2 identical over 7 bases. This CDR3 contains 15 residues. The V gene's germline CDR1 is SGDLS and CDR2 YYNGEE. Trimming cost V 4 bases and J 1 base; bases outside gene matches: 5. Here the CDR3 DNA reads TGTGCCAGCAGCCCCCTCGGGGGGTCCTACAATGAGCAGTTCTTC. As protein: CASSPLGGSYNEQFF.

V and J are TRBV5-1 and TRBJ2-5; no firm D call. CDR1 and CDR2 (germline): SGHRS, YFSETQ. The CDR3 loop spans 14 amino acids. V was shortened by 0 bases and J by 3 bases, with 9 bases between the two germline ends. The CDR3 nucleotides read TGCGCCAGCAGCTTGGTCGTGACAAAAGAGACCCAGTACTTC. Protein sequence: CASSLVVTKETQYF.

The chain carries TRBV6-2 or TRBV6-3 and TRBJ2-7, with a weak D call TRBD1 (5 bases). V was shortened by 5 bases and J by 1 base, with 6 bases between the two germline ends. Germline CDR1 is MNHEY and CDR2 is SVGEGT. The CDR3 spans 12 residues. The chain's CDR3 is CASSDSSYEQYF. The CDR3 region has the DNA TGTGCCAGCAGTGACAGTTCCTACGAGCAGTACTTC.

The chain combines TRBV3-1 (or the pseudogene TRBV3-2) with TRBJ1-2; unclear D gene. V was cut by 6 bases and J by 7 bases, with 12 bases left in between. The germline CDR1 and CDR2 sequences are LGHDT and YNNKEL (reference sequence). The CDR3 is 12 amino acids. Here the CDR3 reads CASSQRQVGYTF. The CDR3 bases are TGTGCCAGCAGTCAGAGACAAGTTGGCTACACCTTC.

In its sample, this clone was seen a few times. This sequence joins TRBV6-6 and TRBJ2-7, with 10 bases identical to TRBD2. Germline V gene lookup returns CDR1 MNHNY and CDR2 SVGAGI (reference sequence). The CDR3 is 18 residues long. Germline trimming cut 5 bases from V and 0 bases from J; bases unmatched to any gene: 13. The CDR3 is CASSRLAGVPRSSYEQYF. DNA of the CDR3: TGTGCCAGCAGTCGCCTAGCGGGAGTCCCCAGGAGCTCCTACGAGCAGTACTTC.

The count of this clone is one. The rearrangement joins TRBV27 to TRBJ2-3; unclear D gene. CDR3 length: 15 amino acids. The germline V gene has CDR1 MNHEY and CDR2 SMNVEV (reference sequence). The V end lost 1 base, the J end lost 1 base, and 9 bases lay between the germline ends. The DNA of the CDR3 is TGTGCCAGCAGTTTATTTTTGCAGGGCACAGATACGCAGTATTTT. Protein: CASSLFLQGTDTQYF.

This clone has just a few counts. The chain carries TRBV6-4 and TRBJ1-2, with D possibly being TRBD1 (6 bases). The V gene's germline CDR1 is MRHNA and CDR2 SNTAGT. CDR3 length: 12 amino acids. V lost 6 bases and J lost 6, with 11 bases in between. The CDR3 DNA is TGTGCCAGCAGACAGGGACCCGATGGCTACACCTTC. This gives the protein CASRQGPDGYTF.

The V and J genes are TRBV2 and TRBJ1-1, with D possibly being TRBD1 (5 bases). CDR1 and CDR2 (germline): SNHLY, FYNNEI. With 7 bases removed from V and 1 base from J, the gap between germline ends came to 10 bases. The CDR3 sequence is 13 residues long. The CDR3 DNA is TGTGCCAGCACGGGGCGGGGGAACACTGAAGCTTTCTTT. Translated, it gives CASTGRGNTEAFF. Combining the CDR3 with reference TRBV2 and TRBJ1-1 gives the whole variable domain EPEVTQTPSHQVTQMGQEVILRCVPISNHLYFYWYRQILGQKVEFLVSFYNNEISEKSEIFDDQFSVERPDGSNFTLKIRSTKLEDSAMYFCASTGRGNTEAFFGQGTRLTVV.

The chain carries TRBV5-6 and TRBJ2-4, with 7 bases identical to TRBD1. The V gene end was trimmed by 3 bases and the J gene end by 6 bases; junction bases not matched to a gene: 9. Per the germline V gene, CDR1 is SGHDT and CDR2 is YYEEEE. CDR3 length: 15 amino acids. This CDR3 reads CASSSFTGVGNIQYF. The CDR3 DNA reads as TGTGCCAGCAGCTCGTTTACAGGGGTAGGAAACATTCAGTACTTC.

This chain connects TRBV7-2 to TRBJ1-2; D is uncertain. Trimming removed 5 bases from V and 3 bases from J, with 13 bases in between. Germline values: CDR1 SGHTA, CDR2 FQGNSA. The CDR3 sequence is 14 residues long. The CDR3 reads CASSPAAWDYGYTF. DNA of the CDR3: TGTGCCAGCAGCCCCGCAGCGTGGGACTATGGCTACACCTTC.

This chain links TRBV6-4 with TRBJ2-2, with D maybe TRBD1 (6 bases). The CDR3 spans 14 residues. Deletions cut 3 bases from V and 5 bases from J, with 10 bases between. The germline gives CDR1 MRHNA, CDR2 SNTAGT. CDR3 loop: CASSDPGATGELFF. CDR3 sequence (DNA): TGTGCCAGCAGTGATCCAGGGGCAACCGGGGAGCTGTTTTTT.

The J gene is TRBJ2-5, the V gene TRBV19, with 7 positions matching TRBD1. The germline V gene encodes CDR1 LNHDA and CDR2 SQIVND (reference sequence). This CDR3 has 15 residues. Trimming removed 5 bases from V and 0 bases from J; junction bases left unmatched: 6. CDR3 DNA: TGTGCCAGTAGTCCTGAGGGACAGTACCAAGAGACCCAGTACTTC. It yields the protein CASSPEGQYQETQYF.

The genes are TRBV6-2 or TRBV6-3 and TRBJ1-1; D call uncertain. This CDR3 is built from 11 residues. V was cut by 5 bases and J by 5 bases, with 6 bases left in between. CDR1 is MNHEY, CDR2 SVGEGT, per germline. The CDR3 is CASSNGTEAFF. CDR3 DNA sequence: TGTGCCAGCAGTAACGGGACTGAAGCTTTCTTT.

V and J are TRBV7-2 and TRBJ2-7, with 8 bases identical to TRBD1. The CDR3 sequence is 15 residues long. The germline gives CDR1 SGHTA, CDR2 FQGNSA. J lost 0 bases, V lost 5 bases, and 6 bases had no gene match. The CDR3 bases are TGTGCCAGCAGCAAGGACAGGGCCGTCTCCTACGAGCAGTACTTC. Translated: CASSKDRAVSYEQYF.

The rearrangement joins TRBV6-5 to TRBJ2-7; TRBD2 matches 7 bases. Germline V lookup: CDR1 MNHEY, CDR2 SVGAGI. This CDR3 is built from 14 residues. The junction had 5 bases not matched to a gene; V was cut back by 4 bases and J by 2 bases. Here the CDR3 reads CASSSGLYAYEQYF. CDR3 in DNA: TGTGCCAGCAGTTCGGGACTATATGCCTACGAGCAGTACTTC.

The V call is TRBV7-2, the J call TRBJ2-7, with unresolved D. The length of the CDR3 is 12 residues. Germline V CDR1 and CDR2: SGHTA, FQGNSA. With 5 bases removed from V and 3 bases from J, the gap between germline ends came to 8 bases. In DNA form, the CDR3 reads TGTGCCAGCAGCCCCGACTTCTACGAGCAGTACTTC. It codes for CASSPDFYEQYF.

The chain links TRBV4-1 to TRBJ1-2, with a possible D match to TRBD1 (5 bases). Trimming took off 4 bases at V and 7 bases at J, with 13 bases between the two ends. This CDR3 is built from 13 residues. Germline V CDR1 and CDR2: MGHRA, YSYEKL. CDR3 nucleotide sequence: TGCGCCAGCAGCCTCCAGGGATCCGGTGGCTACACCTTC. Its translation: CASSLQGSGGYTF.

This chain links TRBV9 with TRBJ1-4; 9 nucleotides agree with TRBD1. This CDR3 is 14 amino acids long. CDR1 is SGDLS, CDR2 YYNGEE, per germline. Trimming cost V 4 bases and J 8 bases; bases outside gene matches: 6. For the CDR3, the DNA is TGTGCCAGCAGCCCCCGACAGGGGGAAGAAAAACTGTTTTTT. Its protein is CASSPRQGEEKLFF.